The rows below give T cell receptor beta chains drawn from one sample of a study of cytomegalovirus exposure and HLA in healthy donors. Only in-frame clones appear in the TCRdb table, and some are missing; sequencing was by immunoSEQ multiplex PCR. The sample contains 97,000 or so clones, roughly nine tenths of which appear only once. The sequencing sample was made of PBMCs. The receptor source for this set is a woman aged 30 to 39 in good health and CMV-seronegative. Both conserved end residues are part of each CDR3.

v_gene,j_gene,CDR3aa
TRBV2,TRBJ1-5,CASSGTGGALGNQPQHF
TRBV11-2,TRBJ2-1,CASSSTGTAYNEQFF
TRBV11-2,TRBJ1-1,CASSSTFTEAFF
TRBV5-1,TRBJ2-1,CASSFSGAHEQFF
TRBV2,TRBJ2-1,CASLRQYNEQFF
TRBV28,TRBJ2-3,CASSPMPSGYTDTQYF
TRBV10-2,TRBJ2-3,CASVQTDTQYF
TRBV28,TRBJ1-2,CAIYPGQGEEAF
TRBV6-5,TRBJ1-5,CASSYSGGAGQPQHF
TRBV7-2,TRBJ2-2,CASSTPGLASSGELFF
TRBV28,TRBJ2-1,CASSFRSIRTGPRNEQFF
TRBV5-1,TRBJ2-5,CASSQSGGQETQYF
TRBV6-1,TRBJ2-5,CASSSYSGGEETQYF
TRBV18,TRBJ1-2,CASSPTGDGYTF
TRBV6-5,TRBJ1-4,CASSARQGANEKLFF
TRBV5-6,TRBJ1-3,CASTGTGGNTIYF
TRBV28,TRBJ2-5,CASSLRDRVAETQYF
TRBV6-1,TRBJ2-5,CASSHASGGSSQYF
TRBV13,TRBJ2-7,CASSRRVMSEQYF
TRBV6-6,TRBJ2-3,CASSWLAGGPDTQYF
TRBV5-1,TRBJ1-6,CASSLASGDMNSPLHF
TRBV28,TRBJ2-3,CASSASGTSGRTDTQYF
TRBV5-1,TRBJ2-1,CASSLARVNEQFF
TRBV19,TRBJ2-7,CASSIRPGLTAYEQYF
TRBV4-1,TRBJ2-1,CASSRLGGNEQFF
TRBV5-1,TRBJ1-1,CASSLQGKNTEAFF
TRBV27,TRBJ1-2,CASNPGAGGNYGYTF
TRBV5-1,TRBJ1-2,CASSLRPPGDRVNYGYTF
TRBV7-9,TRBJ1-2,CASSRDRGIYGYTF
TRBV4-3,TRBJ2-7,CASSQDWADPNYEQYF
TRBV4-1,TRBJ1-6,CASSQPLGSPLHF
TRBV28,TRBJ1-4,CASSLWNTRTVRGTSNEKLFF
TRBV7-9,TRBJ1-5,CASSSDSTNQPQHF
TRBV7-3,TRBJ2-1,CASSPSGSTVEQFF
TRBV10-2,TRBJ2-7,CASRPGQGIYEQYF
TRBV5-4,TRBJ2-1,CASSLGTSGRTNEQFF
TRBV2,TRBJ1-2,CASKGQVNGYTF
TRBV7-6,TRBJ2-4,CASSFTSGGNIQYF
TRBV7-6,TRBJ2-2,CASSRSGPNTGELFF
TRBV6-6,TRBJ1-4,CASGRNEKLFF
TRBV7-2,TRBJ2-7,CASSPGTSYEQYF
TRBV7-8,TRBJ1-1,CASSRDRGRVAEAFF
TRBV15,TRBJ2-3,CATSRGPRADTQYF
TRBV7-3,TRBJ2-1,CASSLSTAYNEQFF
TRBV27,TRBJ2-7,CASSRQGIAVEQYF
TRBV27,TRBJ2-6,CASSLYGSGANVLTF
TRBV27,TRBJ2-7,CASSLGTVYEQYF
TRBV6-1,TRBJ1-2,CASSDGGYGYTF
TRBV28,TRBJ1-4,CASVGGTVNEKLFF
TRBV6-5,TRBJ1-1,CASKIGHGNTEAFF
TRBV18,TRBJ1-1,CASSPDRDTEAFF
TRBV9,TRBJ1-1,CASSYHDTFNTEAFF
TRBV29-1,TRBJ2-1,CSVSDSTYNEQFF